This paragraph reports one T cell receptor beta chain. The germline gives CDR1 SQVTM, CDR2 ANQGSEA. The CDR3 runs 12 residues. Trimming took 5 bases from V and 4 from J, leaving 12 bases between them. These data come from a study of blood T cells in healthy people across ages. Using a J-beta primer mix together with a sample-barcoded 5' primer, a second PCR was run for roughly 6 to 12 cycles. MiXCR, applied by TCRdb to the 5' RACE reads, yields one record per CDR3 protein. The table lists hundreds of thousands of distinct CDR3 sequences, roughly half of them singletons. The receptor's source is an elderly woman in good health. The chain combines TRBV29-1 with TRBJ2-7; D is possibly TRBD1 (6 bases). The sample was blood. The CDR3 loop reads CSVTGTNYEQYF. The CDR3 DNA reads as TGCAGCGTTACCGGGACAAATTACGAGCAGTACTTC.